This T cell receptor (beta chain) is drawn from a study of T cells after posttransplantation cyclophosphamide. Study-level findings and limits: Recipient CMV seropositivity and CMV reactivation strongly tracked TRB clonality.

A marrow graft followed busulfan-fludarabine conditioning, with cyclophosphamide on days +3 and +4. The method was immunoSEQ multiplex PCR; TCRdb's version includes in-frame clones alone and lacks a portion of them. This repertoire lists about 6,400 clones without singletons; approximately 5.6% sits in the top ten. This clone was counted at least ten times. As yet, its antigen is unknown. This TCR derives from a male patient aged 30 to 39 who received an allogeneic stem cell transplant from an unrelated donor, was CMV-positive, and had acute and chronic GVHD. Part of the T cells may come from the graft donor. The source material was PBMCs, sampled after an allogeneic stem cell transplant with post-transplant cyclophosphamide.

CDR3 residues: CASSLEGENYGYTF. CDR3 nucleotides: TGTGCCAGCAGCTTAGAGGGGGAAAACTATGGCTACACCTTC. The chain combines TRBV7-9 with TRBJ1-2, with D possibly matching TRBD1 (6 bases). The CDR3 covers 14 residues. The germline CDR1 and CDR2 sequences are SEHNR and FQNEAQ (reference sequence). Trimming stripped 1 base from V and 2 bases from J, with 8 bases between.